This entry concerns a single TCR beta chain. This sample was taken from a study of T cells expressing NK-cell markers. Germline CDR1 and CDR2: ENHRY and SYGVKD. The CDR3 has 13 residues. TCRdb reanalyzed the 5' RACE reads, giving one entry per CDR3 protein sequence and no DNA. The sample shows some 440,000 distinct CDR3 sequences, and 1.4% sits with its ten largest clones. The chain carries TRBV10-3 and TRBJ2-4. The clonotype was recovered from a woman aged 45-65 years in good health. The source material was blood T cells: a sorted CD56 or NKG2C T cell subset, CD4+ or CD8+ T cells, or bulk PBMC T cells (not recorded which). CDR3 residues: CAISGGIGNIQYF.